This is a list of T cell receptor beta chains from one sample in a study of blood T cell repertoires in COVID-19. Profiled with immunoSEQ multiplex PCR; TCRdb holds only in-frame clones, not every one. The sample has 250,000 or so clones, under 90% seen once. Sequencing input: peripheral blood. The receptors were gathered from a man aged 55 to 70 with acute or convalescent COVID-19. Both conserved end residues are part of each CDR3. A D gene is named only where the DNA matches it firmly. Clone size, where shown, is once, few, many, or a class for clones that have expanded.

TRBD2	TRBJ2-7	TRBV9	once	TGTGCCAGCAGCGTAGGCGGGGGGGCCTACGAGCAGTACTTC	CASSVGGGAYEQYF
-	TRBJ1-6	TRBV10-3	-	TGTGCCATCAGTGAGTCTGGAGCAGGGCTTAGTTCACCCCTCCACTTT	CAISESGAGLSSPLHF
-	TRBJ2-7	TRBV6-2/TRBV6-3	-	TGTGCCAGCAGTTACAAGGCGGCGACGAGCTCCTACGAGCAGTACTTC	CASSYKAATSSYEQYF
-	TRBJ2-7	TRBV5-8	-	TGTGCCAGCAGGCGTTACTACGAGCAGTACTTC	CASRRYYEQYF
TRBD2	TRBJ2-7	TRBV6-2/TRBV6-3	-	TGTGCCAGCAGCCTTAGCGGGGGAGCCTACGAGCAGTACTTC	CASSLSGGAYEQYF
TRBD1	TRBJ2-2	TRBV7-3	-	TGTGCCAGCAGCCGCGCCGGGACAGGGGACACCGGGGAGCTGTTTTTT	CASSRAGTGDTGELFF
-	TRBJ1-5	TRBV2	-	TGTGCCAGCAGTGAAATTTACGTACGGGAAAATCAGCCCCAGCATTTT	CASSEIYVRENQPQHF
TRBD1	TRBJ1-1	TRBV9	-	TGTGCCAGCAGCTCTACAGGGGTCACTGAAGCTTTCTTT	CASSSTGVTEAFF
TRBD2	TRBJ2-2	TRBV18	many	TGTGCCAGCTCACTCAACGGCGCTAGCGGGCCCATTGCCGGGGAGCTGTTTTTT	CASSLNGASGPIAGELFF
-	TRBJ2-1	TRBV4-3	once	TGCGCCAGCAGCCAATTAGCGGCTGAAACCTCCTACAATGAGCAGTTCTTC	CASSQLAAETSYNEQFF
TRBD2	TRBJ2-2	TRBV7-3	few	TGTGCCAGCAGCAGGGGGACTAGCGGTTCCGGGGAGCTGTTTTTT	CASSRGTSGSGELFF
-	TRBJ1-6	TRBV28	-	TGTGCCAGCAGGCAGGATCCCAATGGGAATTCACCCCTCCACTTT	CASRQDPNGNSPLHF
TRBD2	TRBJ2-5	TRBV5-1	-	TGCGCCAGCAGCTTGGCGGTCCGGGGGAGCGGGGGAGAGACCCAGTACTTC	CASSLAVRGSGGETQYF
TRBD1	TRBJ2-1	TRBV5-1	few	TGCGCCAGCAGCCCAATACCGGGACAGGGGACTTACAATGAGCAGTTCTTC	CASSPIPGQGTYNEQFF
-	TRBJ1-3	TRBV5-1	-	TGCGCCAGCAGCCCTAGCACTATCTCTGGAAACACCATATATTTT	CASSPSTISGNTIYF
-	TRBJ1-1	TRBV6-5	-	TGTGCCAGCAAACGGGGAGCGAACACTGAAGCTTTCTTT	CASKRGANTEAFF
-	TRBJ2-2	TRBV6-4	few	TGTGCCAGCAGTGAAACGGGAGAAACCGGGGAGCTGTTTTTT	CASSETGETGELFF
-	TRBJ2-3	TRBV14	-	TGTGCCAGCAGCCAAGCCCCCCAAAGCACGCAGTATTTT	CASSQAPQSTQYF
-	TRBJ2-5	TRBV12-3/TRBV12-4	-	TGTGCCAGCACCTCACTCTCGGGGGAGACCCAGTACTTC	CASTSLSGETQYF
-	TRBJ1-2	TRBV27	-	TGTGCCAGCAGTTTGGGGGGGAGGGCAGCGGATGGCTACACCTTC	CASSLGGRAADGYTF
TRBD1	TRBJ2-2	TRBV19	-	TGTGCCAGTACCTGGGACAGAAAGAGCGAGAACACCGGGGAGCTGTTTTTT	CASTWDRKSENTGELFF
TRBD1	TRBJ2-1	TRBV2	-	TGTGCCAGCAGTCCAACCGGGCGGTCCGGGACAGAACCCAATGAGCAGTTCTTC	CASSPTGRSGTEPNEQFF
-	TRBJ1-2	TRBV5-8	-	TGTGCCAGCAGGGGGGGGTCCTCCTATGGCTACACCTTC	CASRGGSSYGYTF
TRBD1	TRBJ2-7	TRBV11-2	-	TGTGCCATCGCGGTGGGACAGGGCTACGAGCAGTACTTC	CAIAVGQGYEQYF
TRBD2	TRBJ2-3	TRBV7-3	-	TGTGCCAGCAGCTCCGGGACTAGCGGGAGTAAGGCAGATACGCAGTATTTT	CASSSGTSGSKADTQYF
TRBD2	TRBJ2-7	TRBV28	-	TGTGCCAGCAGTCCCGGGACTAGCGGGAGGGCCTACGAGCAGTACTTC	CASSPGTSGRAYEQYF